A single sample gave rise to the 27 T cell receptor beta chains below, sequenced in a study of T cells in women clearing cervical HPV infection. Only in-frame clones appear in the TCRdb table, and some are missing; sequencing was by immunoSEQ multiplex PCR. In all, the sample yields around 39,000 clones. Material for sequencing was blood buffy coat. Every receptor here comes from a woman between 18 and 69 years old with a cervical HPV16 infection that either progressed to CIN3+ or cleared (not recorded which).

A remark on this clone: The read falls 3 residues short of the CDR3 end, and the missing part is taken from the germline J gene. The J gene is TRBJ1-2, the V gene TRBV5-3; D is uncertain. TRBV5-3 belongs to the ORF category, with a function that is uncertain. The V end was cut by 1 base, the J end by 0 bases, with 7 bases between. The CDR3 is made up of 14 amino acids. The sequenced part of the CDR3 DNA is TGTGCCAGAAGCTTGTTGAGCGCTAACTATGGC. Its protein is CARSLLSANYG. In full, the CDR3 reads CARSLLSANYGYTF.

Regarding this clone: The read ends 3 residues shy of where the CDR3 ends; the end is completed using the germline J gene. This chain connects TRBV7-9 to TRBJ1-1, with 9 bases fitting TRBD1. CDR3 length equals 15 residues. Per the germline V gene, CDR1 is SEHNR and CDR2 is FQNEAQ (reference sequence). The CDR3 bases that were read are TGTGCCAGCAGCGCACTGGACAGGGGAGGGTACGAG. Translating gives CASSALDRGGYE. The CDR3 reads in full as CASSALDRGGYEAFF.

This clone counts as medium-sized by frequency. The CDR3 extends 3 residues past the end of the read, so its final part is completed from the germline J gene. This sequence joins TRBV29-1 and TRBJ2-1, with 8 positions matching TRBD2. The CDR3 is made up of 14 amino acids. Germline loops: CDR1 SQVTM, CDR2 ANQGSEA. V was clipped by 6 bases and J by 6 bases; unmatched bases: 10. The part of the CDR3 DNA that was read is TGCAGCGTAGCCGGGACTAGTTCCATCAATGAG. This gives the protein CSVAGTSSINE. The whole CDR3 sequence reads CSVAGTSSINEQFF.

With respect to this clone: The read comes to an end 3 residues before the CDR3 does, leaving the germline J gene to fill in the end. The chain is built from TRBV7-2 and TRBJ2-4; 8 bases line up with TRBD2. In germline, CDR1 is SGHTA, CDR2 FQGNSA. The CDR3 consists of 13 residues. The CDR3 protein is CASGPGGGYGQYF. The sequenced CDR3 bases are TGTGCCAGCGGACCGGGGGGGGGCTATGGT. Supplemented by reference TRBV7-2 and TRBJ2-4, the full variable domain reads GAGVSQSPSNKVTEKGKDVELRCDPISGHTALYWYRQSLGQGLEFLIYFQGNSAPDKSGLPSDRFSAERTGGSVSTLTIQRTQQEDSAVYLCASGPGGGYGQYFGAGTRLSVL.

A remark on this clone: The missing CDR3 end, 3 residues past where the read stops, is filled in from the germline J gene. V usage is TRBV29-1 and J usage is TRBJ2-1; TRBD1 matches at 7 bases. V trimming: 7 bases; J trimming: 4 bases; junction bases outside the gene matches: 7. This CDR3 region has 13 residues. Per the germline V gene, CDR1 is SQVTM and CDR2 is ANQGSEA. Incomplete CDR3 DNA: TGCAGCGGAAGGGACAGTACATACAATGAG. This encodes CSGRDSTYNE. The entire CDR3 protein is CSGRDSTYNEQFF.

As to this clone: The CDR3 is cut off 3 residues early in the read; its end comes from the germline J gene. The genes are TRBV18 and TRBJ2-5, with 7 bases lining up with TRBD2. V lost 8 bases and J lost 5; bases outside the gene matches: 8. Per the germline V gene, CDR1 is KGHSH and CDR2 is LQKENI. The CDR3 runs 13 residues. The CDR3 reads CASTRAGVETQYF. CDR3 bases read: TGTGCCAGCACTCGTGCGGGAGTGGAGACC. The full variable domain, with the rest looked up from reference TRBV18 and TRBJ2-5, is NAGVMQNPRHLVRRRGQEARLRCSPMKGHSHVYWYRQLPEEGLKFMVYLQKENIIDESGMPKERFSAEFPKEGPSILRIQQVVRGDSAAYFCASTRAGVETQYFGPGTRLLVL.

The sequenced part of the CDR3 DNA is TGTGCCAGCAGCTTGACAGGGATTAGCACAGATACG. Protein sequence: CASSLTGISTDT. The entire CDR3 is CASSLTGISTDTQYF. This chain uses TRBV7-6 with TRBJ2-3; 7 nucleotides line up with TRBD1. The sequenced fragment ends 3 residues before the CDR3 boundary, so the rest is inferred from the germline J gene. Germline CDR1 is SGHVS and CDR2 is FNYEAQ. CDR3 length: 15 residues. V trimming: 3 bases; J trimming: 0 bases; junction bases outside the gene matches: 3.

Of note for this clone: The read comes to an end 3 residues before the CDR3 does, leaving the germline J gene to fill in the end. The chain carries TRBV7-6 and TRBJ2-7, with TRBD2 as a possible D gene (6 bases). Trimming cost V 8 bases and J 3 bases, with 14 bases left between them. Germline V CDR1 and CDR2: SGHVS, FNYEAQ. CDR3 size: 13 residues. CDR3 sequence: CASGPRGSYEQYF. The CDR3 DNA, read in part, is TGTGCCAGCGGACCCCGGGGGAGCTACGAG.

Points on this clone: The read stops 3 residues short of the end of the CDR3; the missing end is completed from the germline J gene. The V call is TRBV15, the J call TRBJ2-7; 7 nucleotides match TRBD1. From germline, CDR1 is LNHNV and CDR2 YYDKDF (reference sequence). Trimming removed 4 bases from V and 1 base from J; junction bases left unmatched: 7. The length of the CDR3 is 15 residues. CDR3 amino acids: CATSTDRARSYEQYF. CDR3 DNA, as far as it was read: TGTGCCACCAGCACAGACAGGGCTAGGTCCTACGAG.

As concerns this clone: The read falls 3 residues short of the CDR3 end, and the missing part is taken from the germline J gene. The chain uses TRBV13 and TRBJ1-1; perhaps TRBD1 as D (5 bases). The length of the CDR3 is 15 residues. Trimming removed 5 bases at V and 4 bases at J, with 17 bases between. Germline assignment: CDR1 PRHDT and CDR2 FYEKMQ (reference sequence). The part of the CDR3 DNA that was read is TGTGCCAGCAGCCCAGCGGGCAGGGTGGGCACTGAA. It specifies CASSPAGRVGTE. The entire CDR3 protein reads CASSPAGRVGTEAFF.

Concerning this clone itself: The observed sequence ends 3 residues before the CDR3 terminus, with the missing tail filled in from the germline J gene. This chain connects TRBV7-3 to TRBJ1-1, with no clear D. Germline V gene data show CDR1 as SGHTA and CDR2 as FQGTGA. CDR3 length: 15 residues. Trimming removed 2 bases at V and 2 bases at J, with 12 bases between. CDR3 bases read: TGTGCCAGCAGCTTAGAGTCAGGCCAAAACACTGAA. It translates to CASSLESGQNTE. Given in full, the CDR3 is CASSLESGQNTEAFF.

As for this clone: Coverage ceases 3 residues before the CDR3 finishes, and the germline J gene fills in the end. J is TRBJ2-3 and V is TRBV19; the D gene is possibly TRBD1 (6 bases). Trimming removed 5 bases from V and 1 base from J, with 28 bases in between. Germline V CDR1 and CDR2: LNHDA, SQIVND (reference sequence). The CDR3 contains 20 residues. Incomplete CDR3 DNA: TGTGCCAGTAGTTCGAAACTGGTGGGGGCGGCGTTTGGGGGCACAGATACG. It translates to CASSSKLVGAAFGGTDT. The complete CDR3 sequence is CASSSKLVGAAFGGTDTQYF.

As to this clone: Read sequence stops 3 residues before the CDR3 end, and the germline J gene provides the missing end. The chain links TRBV4-1 to TRBJ2-5, with 8 nucleotides matching TRBD2. The CDR3 sequence is 15 residues long. With V trimmed by 6 bases and J by 1 base, 7 bases remained unmatched. From germline, CDR1 is MGHRA and CDR2 YSYEKL. Partial CDR3 DNA: TGCGCCAGCAGGTTTAGCGGGACCCCCCAAGAGACC. This sequence encodes CASRFSGTPQET. The whole CDR3 protein reads CASRFSGTPQETQYF.

A remark on this clone: Coverage ceases 3 residues before the CDR3 finishes, and the germline J gene fills in the end. The J gene is TRBJ1-4, the V gene TRBV18; the match to TRBD1 covers 9 bases. The CDR3 contains 14 residues. V gave up 4 bases and J gave up 5 bases; unmatched junction bases: 2. Germline-derived CDR1 and CDR2 are KGHSH and LQKENI. Here the CDR3 reads CASSRDRGNEKLFF. The CDR3 bases that were read are TGTGCCAGCTCACGAGACAGGGGGAATGAAAAA. The complete variable domain, with remaining parts taken from reference TRBV18 and TRBJ1-4, reads NAGVMQNPRHLVRRRGQEARLRCSPMKGHSHVYWYRQLPEEGLKFMVYLQKENIIDESGMPKERFSAEFPKEGPSILRIQQVVRGDSAAYFCASSRDRGNEKLFFGSGTQLSVL.

The covered CDR3 bases are TGCGCCAGTAGTCTTGAGACAGGCGCCCGAGAGACC. Translated: CASSLETGARET. The whole CDR3 protein is CASSLETGARETQYF. This chain links TRBV10-2 with TRBJ2-5, with a weak D call TRBD1 (6 bases). The read gets to within 3 residues of the CDR3 end, and the germline J gene fills in the rest. Germline CDR1 and CDR2: WSHSY and SAAADI. Trimming removed 9 bases from V and 4 bases from J, with 21 bases in between. This CDR3 is built from 15 residues.

With regard to this clone: The CDR3 goes on 3 residues after the read ends, and that part is filled in from the germline J gene. V gene TRBV20-1 combines with J gene TRBJ2-2, with TRBD2 identical over 13 bases. In germline, CDR1 is DFQATT, CDR2 SNEGSKA (reference sequence). This CDR3 comprises 17 residues. Germline trimming cut 3 bases from V and 1 base from J; bases unmatched to any gene: 5. The CDR3 bases that were read are TGCAGTGCTAGCATACTAGCGGGAGGGGGGAACACCGGGGAG. As protein: CSASILAGGGNTGE. In full, the CDR3 is CSASILAGGGNTGELFF.

Concerning this clone: The read halts 3 residues ahead of the CDR3 end, with the missing end drawn from the germline J gene. The chain has TRBV5-4 and TRBJ1-2; TRBD1 might be the D (5 bases). Germline V gives CDR1 SGHNT, CDR2 YYREEE (reference sequence). The CDR3 consists of 14 residues. Trimming stripped 3 bases from V and 4 bases from J, with 13 bases between. The CDR3: CASSSGGEPYGYTF. The part of the CDR3 DNA that was read is TGTGCCAGCAGCTCGGGGGGGGAGCCCTATGGC.

Details on this clone: The DNA ends 3 residues before the CDR3 does, and the rest of the CDR3 is filled in from the germline J gene. The chain is built from TRBV7-6 and TRBJ2-2; 9 nucleotides agree with TRBD1. This CDR3 region has 16 residues. Germline-derived CDR1 and CDR2 are SGHVS and FNYEAQ. V was clipped by 5 bases and J by 5 bases; unmatched bases: 9. The CDR3 sequence is CASSRTRDRATGELFF. CDR3 bases read: TGTGCCAGCAGCCGAACGAGGGACAGGGCTACCGGGGAG.

Remarks on this clone: The read gets to within 3 residues of the CDR3 end, and the germline J gene fills in the rest. The chain has TRBV20-1 and TRBJ1-1, with TRBD1 matching over 11 bases. This CDR3 contains 15 residues. The germline CDR1 and CDR2 sequences are DFQATT and SNEGSKA (reference sequence). Trimming removed 5 bases from V and 5 bases from J; junction bases left unmatched: 10. The sequenced part of the CDR3 DNA is TGCAGTGCTGAGGGGACAGGGGGTCTCTTAACTGAA. This translates into CSAEGTGGLLTE. The CDR3 as a whole reads CSAEGTGGLLTEAFF.

The part of the CDR3 DNA that was read is TGTGCCAGCTCACCTCAAGCGGGAGGTCTTGATACG. It translates to CASSPQAGGLDT. The full CDR3 reads CASSPQAGGLDTQYF. The chain carries TRBV18 and TRBJ2-3, with 9 bases matching TRBD2. Coverage ceases 3 residues before the CDR3 finishes, and the germline J gene fills in the end. This CDR3 comprises 15 residues. Germline V gene data show CDR1 as KGHSH and CDR2 as LQKENI. Trimming cost V 3 bases and J 6 bases; bases outside gene matches: 7.

As concerns this clone: The observed sequence ends 3 residues before the CDR3 terminus, with the missing tail filled in from the germline J gene. The sample holds other DNA sequences that translate to the same CDR3. The chain is built from TRBV18 and TRBJ1-4; tentative D call: TRBD1 (6 bases). Between the trimmed V and J ends, which lost 2 bases and 0 bases, there was a span of 10 bases. Germline V lookup: CDR1 KGHSH, CDR2 LQKENI. This CDR3 has 16 residues. Incomplete CDR3 DNA: TGTGCCAGCTCACCAGGACAGCCCGCAACTAATGAAAAA. Its protein is CASSPGQPATNEK. Given in full, the CDR3 is CASSPGQPATNEKLFF. The variable domain in full, completed from reference TRBV18 and TRBJ1-4, reads NAGVMQNPRHLVRRRGQEARLRCSPMKGHSHVYWYRQLPEEGLKFMVYLQKENIIDESGMPKERFSAEFPKEGPSILRIQQVVRGDSAAYFCASSPGQPATNEKLFFGSGTQLSVL.

With regard to this clone: The read terminates 3 residues before the CDR3 end, so the remaining end is supplied by the germline J gene. The chain recombines TRBV19 with TRBJ2-3; 8 bases are shared with TRBD2. Germline lookup yields CDR1 LNHDA and CDR2 SQIVND (reference sequence). CDR3 length: 13 amino acids. The CDR3 sequence is CASAGGGNQPQYF. The DNA read from the CDR3 is TGTGCCAGTGCGGGGGGCGGCAATCAGCCG.

About this clone: The CDR3 end lies 3 residues beyond the end of the read and is filled in from the germline J gene. The V and J genes are TRBV19 and TRBJ2-2, with 7 bases matching TRBD1. Germline CDR1 is LNHDA and CDR2 is SQIVND (reference sequence). CDR3 length equals 12 residues. The CDR3 is CARPRDSGKLFF. CDR3 DNA, as far as it was read: TGTGCCAGACCCCGGGACAGTGGAAAG.

Worth noting for this clone: The sequenced fragment ends 3 residues before the CDR3 boundary, so the rest is inferred from the germline J gene. The V and J genes are TRBV20-1 and TRBJ2-5, with TRBD1 matching 7 bases. The CDR3 has 12 amino acids. Germline CDR1 DFQATT, CDR2 SNEGSKA (reference sequence). Trimming removed 3 bases from V and 5 bases from J; junction bases left unmatched: 3. CDR3 in amino acids: CSARTGIETQYF. Incomplete CDR3 DNA: TGCAGTGCTAGGACAGGGATCGAGACC.

Concerning this clone itself: Read sequence stops 3 residues before the CDR3 end, and the germline J gene provides the missing end. The chain employs TRBV18 and TRBJ1-2; 7 nucleotides align to TRBD1. This CDR3 comprises 15 residues. Looked up from germline, CDR1 is KGHSH and CDR2 is LQKENI. V was clipped by 5 bases and J by 5 bases; unmatched bases: 11. The CDR3 protein is CASSSYLQGQYGYTF. The CDR3 DNA, read in part, is TGTGCCAGCTCATCTTATTTACAGGGGCAATATGGC.

Details on this clone: The read finishes 3 residues shy of the CDR3 end, and the germline J gene is used to complete it. V and J are TRBV20-1 and TRBJ1-2; D unresolved. The CDR3 is 12 amino acids. The V and J ends lost 3 bases and 2 bases respectively, with 7 bases between them. In germline, CDR1 is DFQATT, CDR2 SNEGSKA (reference sequence). The sequenced part of the CDR3 DNA is TGCAGTGCTAGTAGCGGGAACTATGGC. As protein: CSASSGNYG. The full-length CDR3 reads as CSASSGNYGYTF.

The CDR3 bases that were read are TGTGCCAGCAGCTTAGTAGGCCAGGGATACCTCGAC. This sequence encodes CASSLVGQGYLD. The CDR3 in full is CASSLVGQGYLDYTF. V gene TRBV7-2 combines with J gene TRBJ1-2; D is possibly TRBD1 (5 bases). The read comes to an end 3 residues before the CDR3 does, leaving the germline J gene to fill in the end. The CDR3 is 15 residues long. The germline V gene encodes CDR1 SGHTA and CDR2 FQGNSA.